The 31 T cell receptor beta chains given below trace back to one sample, sequenced in a study of blood T cell repertoires in COVID-19. The assay was immunoSEQ multiplex PCR, and TCRdb's table has in-frame clones only and misses some. The repertoire has about 35,000 clones, 83% of them found once; the top ten carry over 3.5%. Sequencing was carried out using peripheral blood. The receptors here all came from a middle-aged man with acute or convalescent COVID-19.

The J gene is TRBJ1-6, the V gene TRBV5-4; D call uncertain. Trimming stripped 4 bases from V and 7 bases from J, with 12 bases between. Germline V lookup: CDR1 SGHNT, CDR2 YYREEE (reference sequence). There are 14 residues in the CDR3. The CDR3 region has the DNA TGTGCCAGCAGCGGAGGGAGAGGGAATTCACCCCTCCACTTT. As protein: CASSGGRGNSPLHF.

V gene TRBV6-2 or TRBV6-3 combines with J gene TRBJ2-3; 10 nucleotides agree with TRBD2. V lost 6 bases to trimming and J lost 2 bases; unmatched junction nucleotides: 11. Germline V gives CDR1 MNHEY, CDR2 SVGEGT. The CDR3 sequence is 17 residues long. The CDR3 spells CASSSPTSGVFTDTQYF. For the CDR3, the DNA is TGTGCCAGCAGCTCACCTACTAGCGGGGTCTTCACAGATACGCAGTATTTT.

This clone was counted only a few times. The gene calls are TRBV2 and TRBJ1-2; D uncertain. Trimming pared 4 bases from V and 8 bases from J, leaving 11 bases between. This CDR3 spans 12 amino acids. Germline CDR1 reads SNHLY; CDR2 reads FYNNEI. The DNA of the CDR3 is TGTGCCAGCAGTGGCGAGTTGAAGGGCTACACCTTC. This gives the protein CASSGELKGYTF.

The CDR3 spells CASRIDRLNSPLHF. DNA for the CDR3: TGTGCCAGCAGAATTGACAGGCTTAATTCACCCCTCCACTTT. The chain combines TRBV6-5 with TRBJ1-6; tentative D call: TRBD1 (6 bases). With 6 bases removed from V and 6 bases from J, the gap between germline ends came to 12 bases. This CDR3 is 14 amino acids long. Germline loops: CDR1 MNHEY, CDR2 SVGAGI.

The genes are TRBV11-2 and TRBJ1-1, with D possibly TRBD1 on 5 matching bases. CDR1 is SGHAT, CDR2 FQNNGV, per germline. V gave up 1 base and J gave up 8 bases, with 8 bases separating them. CDR3 length: 12 residues. The CDR3 region has the DNA TGTGCCAGCAGCTTAGGGGGGGACGAAGCTTTCTTT. This codes for CASSLGGDEAFF.

This chain uses TRBV7-3 with TRBJ2-1; 9 bases line up with TRBD1. The CDR3 covers 16 residues. V shed 5 bases and J 7 bases; nucleotides not matched to a gene: 12. Per the germline V gene, CDR1 is SGHTA and CDR2 is FQGTGA. CDR3 protein: CASSRAVTGGTNEQFF. The DNA of the CDR3 is TGTGCCAGCAGCCGAGCGGTAACAGGGGGCACGAATGAGCAGTTCTTC.

The chain recombines TRBV28 with TRBJ1-1; maybe TRBD1 (5 bases). Trimming cost V 2 bases and J 4 bases, with 11 bases left between them. Germline CDR1 is MDHEN and CDR2 is SYDVKM. The CDR3 contains 14 residues. CDR3 sequence: CASSLPGHPTEAFF. CDR3 nucleotides: TGTGCCAGCAGTTTACCCGGACACCCCACTGAAGCTTTCTTT.

J is TRBJ1-3 and V is TRBV9; D call uncertain. Germline V lookup: CDR1 SGDLS, CDR2 YYNGEE. This CDR3 spans 14 amino acids. The germline V and J ends were trimmed by 0 bases and 0 bases, with 4 bases remaining between them. The CDR3 region has the DNA TGTGCCAGCAGCGTAGGCGACTCTGGAAACACCATATATTTT. Encoded protein: CASSVGDSGNTIYF.

The chain employs TRBV2 and TRBJ2-2, with D possibly matching TRBD2 (6 bases). V was pared by 8 bases and J by 3 bases, with 10 bases between. Germline values: CDR1 SNHLY, CDR2 FYNNEI. The CDR3 is made up of 13 amino acids. The CDR3 region has the DNA TGTGCCAGCCAGGGACTTGACACCGGGGAGCTGTTTTTT. This translates into CASQGLDTGELFF.

The chain joins TRBV29-1 to TRBJ2-2, with 9 bases lining up with TRBD1. Germline V lookup: CDR1 SQVTM, CDR2 ANQGSEA. V lost 5 bases and J lost 2; bases outside the gene matches: 9. CDR3 length: 16 residues. The CDR3 loop is CSVYSGTGLNTGELFF. The DNA for the CDR3 is TGCAGCGTTTACTCCGGGACAGGGCTTAACACCGGGGAGCTGTTTTTT.

The chain combines TRBV4-2 with TRBJ1-5; D is unresolved. This CDR3 spans 13 amino acids. Trimming pared 4 bases from V and 9 bases from J, leaving 13 bases between. Germline loops: CDR1 LGHNA, CDR2 YNFKEQ. CDR3 sequence reads: CASSLSPTGPQHF. CDR3 bases: TGTGCCAGCAGCCTGTCTCCCACGGGGCCCCAGCATTTT.

The chain recombines TRBV12-3 or TRBV12-4 with TRBJ1-1, with D unclear. The CDR3 has 13 residues. With 6 bases removed from V and 5 bases from J, the gap between germline ends came to 13 bases. CDR3 amino acids: CASRSAGNTEAFF. CDR3 DNA: TGTGCCAGCAGGTCCGCCGGGAATACTGAAGCTTTCTTT.

V usage is TRBV30 and J usage is TRBJ1-5; D is uncertain. Trimming shortened V by 3 bases and J by 7 bases, and 13 bases separated the two germline ends. Germline CDR1 GTSNPN, CDR2 SVGIG (reference sequence). CDR3 length: 13 amino acids. The chain's CDR3 is CAWSQIGGQPQHF. The CDR3 DNA follows: TGTGCCTGGAGCCAAATAGGAGGACAGCCCCAGCATTTT.

The rearrangement joins TRBV6-5 to TRBJ1-5; 7 bases are shared with TRBD1. CDR3 length: 15 residues. Trimming removed 6 bases from V and 2 bases from J; junction bases left unmatched: 7. Germline-derived CDR1 and CDR2 are MNHEY and SVGAGI. The CDR3 is CASSAIDRGNQPQHF. CDR3 DNA: TGTGCCAGCAGCGCCATCGACAGGGGCAATCAGCCCCAGCATTTT.

The V and J genes are TRBV4-2 and TRBJ1-2; a weak D match, TRBD1 (5 bases). With 0 bases removed from V and 5 bases from J, the gap between germline ends came to 19 bases. CDR1 is LGHNA, CDR2 YNFKEQ, per germline. The CDR3 loop spans 17 amino acids. This CDR3 reads CASSQETGGQDVYGYTF. In nucleotides, the CDR3 is TGTGCCAGCAGCCAAGAAACGGGCGGACAAGACGTTTATGGCTACACCTTC.

The chain uses TRBV2 and TRBJ2-1, with no clear D. The CDR3 sequence is 15 residues long. V lost 1 base and J lost 0, with 7 bases in between. The germline CDR1 and CDR2 sequences are SNHLY and FYNNEI. The CDR3 sequence: CASSEVASSYNEQFF. CDR3 DNA: TGTGCCAGCAGTGAAGTAGCAAGCTCCTACAATGAGCAGTTCTTC.

This clone was counted a few times. V usage is TRBV12-3 or TRBV12-4 and J usage is TRBJ1-1, with D possibly matching TRBD1 (5 bases). V shed 4 bases and J shed 6 bases, with 6 bases lying between them. The CDR3 runs 11 residues. The CDR3 loop is CASSSRAEAFF. The CDR3 DNA sequence: TGTGCCAGCAGTTCCAGGGCTGAAGCTTTCTTT.

This clone is a singleton in its sample. The chain couples TRBV11-2 to TRBJ2-7, with 9 bases aligning to TRBD2. CDR1 and CDR2 from the germline V gene are SGHAT and FQNNGV. The V segment lost 8 bases and the J segment 3 bases; nucleotides outside the gene matches: 5. The CDR3 is made up of 13 amino acids. The CDR3 DNA is TGTGCCAGCGGCGTAGCGGGAGACTACGAGCAGTACTTC. Translation gives CASGVAGDYEQYF.

This chain joins TRBV5-5 and TRBJ1-2, with D perhaps TRBD1 (6 bases). The ends were cut back, 3 bases at V and 4 bases at J, with 16 bases in the middle. The germline V gene encodes CDR1 SGHKS and CDR2 YYEKEE (reference sequence). The CDR3 contains 15 residues. The CDR3 loop is CASSSTPGEGYGYTF. The CDR3 DNA reads as TGTGCCAGCAGCTCCACGCCAGGGGAAGGCTATGGCTACACCTTC.

The V call is TRBV15, the J call TRBJ2-7, with 8 nucleotides matching TRBD1. Germline V lookup: CDR1 LNHNV, CDR2 YYDKDF (reference sequence). V lost 4 bases to trimming and J lost 1 base; unmatched junction nucleotides: 3. The CDR3 has 14 residues. CDR3 protein: CATSTDRASYEQYF. CDR3 sequence (DNA): TGTGCCACCAGCACGGACAGGGCATCCTACGAGCAGTACTTC.

The J gene is TRBJ2-3, the V gene TRBV3-1 (or the pseudogene TRBV3-2); 9 positions agree with TRBD1. CDR1 and CDR2 (germline): LGHDT, YNNKEL (reference sequence). With V trimmed by 4 bases and J by 1 base, 3 bases remained unmatched. This CDR3 has 15 residues. CDR3 sequence reads: CASSPGQGGTDTQYF. The CDR3 DNA follows: TGTGCCAGCAGCCCGGGACAGGGTGGCACAGATACGCAGTATTTT.

The chain employs TRBV14 and TRBJ1-3; a possible D gene is TRBD1 (5 bases). V dropped 5 bases and J dropped 0 bases, with 11 bases sitting between them. CDR3 length: 15 residues. In germline, CDR1 is SGHDN, CDR2 FVKESK. The CDR3 DNA reads as TGTGCCAGCAGCTTAAGGGGATACTCTGGAAACACCATATATTTT. Amino acids: CASSLRGYSGNTIYF.

The J gene is TRBJ1-2, the V gene TRBV3-1 (or the pseudogene TRBV3-2), with 7 bases that match TRBD1. CDR3 length: 15 residues. The J segment lost 4 bases and the V segment lost 0 bases, leaving 5 bases of the junction unmatched. Germline V gene data show CDR1 as LGHDT and CDR2 as YNNKEL (reference sequence). The CDR3 coding sequence is TGTGCCAGCAGCCAAGAATCTCAGGGGGGCTATGGCTACACCTTC. Translation: CASSQESQGGYGYTF.

This chain links TRBV24-1 with TRBJ2-3; 7 bases agree with TRBD2. There are 16 residues in the CDR3. CDR1 is KGHDR, CDR2 SFDVKD, per germline. V lost 0 bases to trimming and J lost 5 bases; unmatched junction nucleotides: 7. The CDR3 DNA reads TGTGCCACCAGTGATTTGCGTGGGAGGGCCGTAGATACGCAGTATTTT. Translated: CATSDLRGRAVDTQYF.

The gene calls are TRBV9 and TRBJ2-7, with D uncertain. V lost 0 bases and J lost 3, with 10 bases in between. The CDR3 runs 14 residues. CDR1 and CDR2 from the germline V gene are SGDLS and YYNGEE. DNA of the CDR3: TGTGCCAGCAGCGTAGGAGGAATCGGCTACGAGCAGTACTTC. Translating it yields CASSVGGIGYEQYF.

This clone was detected once. The chain is built from TRBV20-1 and TRBJ2-5; 11 nucleotides match TRBD1. Per the germline V gene, CDR1 is DFQATT and CDR2 is SNEGSKA (reference sequence). This CDR3 spans 15 amino acids. J was trimmed by 5 bases and V by 3 bases; bases with no gene match: 8. CDR3 protein: CSASVMGQGDETQYF. The CDR3 DNA sequence: TGCAGTGCTAGTGTCATGGGACAGGGGGATGAGACCCAGTACTTC.

The CDR3 sequence: CASSVAPGLAAQETQYF. The CDR3 nucleotides are TGTGCCAGCAGCGTGGCACCGGGACTAGCCGCTCAAGAGACCCAGTACTTC. The chain joins TRBV9 to TRBJ2-5, with 9 bases matching TRBD2. Germline assignment: CDR1 SGDLS and CDR2 YYNGEE. Trimming cost V 2 bases and J 2 bases; bases outside gene matches: 10. This CDR3 spans 17 amino acids.

The chain couples TRBV28 to TRBJ1-6, with 9 bases aligning to TRBD1. The CDR3 runs 15 residues. Unmatched junction bases numbered 4, after V lost 3 bases and J lost 7 bases. Germline V gene sequence: CDR1 MDHEN, CDR2 SYDVKM. The CDR3 loop reads CASSLYGQGNSPLHF. CDR3 DNA sequence: TGTGCCAGCAGTTTGTATGGACAGGGGAATTCACCCCTCCACTTT.

The chain has TRBV9 and TRBJ2-1; D is perhaps TRBD2 (6 bases). The V end lost 3 bases, the J end lost 9 bases, and 19 bases lay between the germline ends. This CDR3 is 15 amino acids long. Germline V lookup: CDR1 SGDLS, CDR2 YYNGEE. This CDR3 is CASSAAWDSVGEQFF. The DNA for the CDR3 is TGTGCCAGCAGCGCAGCCTGGGACTCTGTCGGTGAGCAGTTCTTC.

V and J are TRBV5-4 and TRBJ1-1; D might be TRBD1 (5 bases). Germline-derived CDR1 and CDR2 are SGHNT and YYREEE (reference sequence). V lost 1 base, J lost 0 bases, and 10 bases lay in between. This CDR3 has 15 amino acids. The CDR3 region has the DNA TGTGCCAGCAGCTTGTGGGGCGAACTGAACACTGAAGCTTTCTTT. Residues: CASSLWGELNTEAFF.

This clone was detected only once. The rearrangement joins TRBV24-1 to TRBJ2-3; D may be TRBD1 (6 bases). The CDR3 totals 15 residues. Germline V gene lookup returns CDR1 KGHDR and CDR2 SFDVKD. V was pared by 7 bases and J by 2 bases, with 15 bases between. CDR3 sequence (DNA): TGTGCCACCAGCCCGGACAGCGGATACACAGATACGCAGTATTTT. Encoded protein: CATSPDSGYTDTQYF.